One T cell receptor beta chain is described in this entry. The CDR3 is made up of 15 amino acids. The V gene lost 5 bases and the J gene lost 8 bases, with 19 bases spanning the gap. The germline V gene encodes CDR1 MNHEY and CDR2 SVGAGI. The sample belongs to a study of blood T cell repertoires in COVID-19. Study context: There were acute and convalescent COVID-19 samples, and they came from the United States, Italy and Spain. Sources were T cells, B-cell-depleted T cells, or PBMCs; the material itself was cDNA or gDNA.

In the source study's methods: Using reference gene primer amplification, nucleated cell counts were estimated. Measured with immunoSEQ multiplex PCR; TCRdb has only the in-frame clones, and not every one. V and J calls and clone size are given by that table; D and trimming were obtained from the DNA. The profile shows about 280,000 clones, roughly 86% of them singletons. The sequenced material came from peripheral blood. This TCR was recovered from a man in his forties or fifties with active or convalescent COVID-19. The chain couples TRBV6-5 to TRBJ1-5; possibly TRBD1 for D (5 bases). CDR3 sequence: CASSPARGGGEPQHF. CDR3 in DNA: TGTGCCAGCAGTCCCGCCCGGGGGGGTGGGGAGCCCCAGCATTTT.